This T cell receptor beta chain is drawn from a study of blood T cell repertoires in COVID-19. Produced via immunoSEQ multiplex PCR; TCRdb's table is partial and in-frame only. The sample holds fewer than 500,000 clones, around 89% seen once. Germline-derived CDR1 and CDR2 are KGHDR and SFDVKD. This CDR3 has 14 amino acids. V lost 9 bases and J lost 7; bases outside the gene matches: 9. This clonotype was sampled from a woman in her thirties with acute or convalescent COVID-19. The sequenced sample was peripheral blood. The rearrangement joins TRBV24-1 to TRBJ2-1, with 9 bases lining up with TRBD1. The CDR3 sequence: CATGRDRVSNEQFF. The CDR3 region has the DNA TGTGCCACCGGAAGGGACAGGGTTTCGAATGAGCAGTTCTTC.